Shown below are 8 T cell receptor beta chains from a single sample sequenced in a study of CD8 T cells in ankylosing spondylitis. Regarding the study as a whole: Ankylosing spondylitis blood seemed to carry a telltale TCR beta motif made of seven or eight highly homologous variants.

TCRdb ran MiXCR on the 5' RACE reads and lists one entry per CDR3 protein. The table has some 800,000 distinct CDR3 sequences, about 10% seen once; the top ten hold just over 0.5%. Which antigens these TCRs recognize remains unknown. Sequenced input: blood, either unsorted or a sorted T cell fraction (not recorded which). Receptors originate from a male donor with ankylosing spondylitis.

This clonotype was recorded at least ten times. This chain uses TRBV28 with TRBJ2-1; tentative D call: TRBD2 (5 bases). The V and J ends lost 2 bases and 9 bases respectively, with 11 bases between them. Germline lookup yields CDR1 MDHEN and CDR2 SYDVKM. This CDR3 is built from 13 residues. As DNA, the CDR3 is TGTGCCAGCAGTTTAAGAGGGATACGTGAGCAGTTCTTC. Its protein is CASSLRGIREQFF.

This clonotype came up many times. The rearrangement uses TRBV12-3 or TRBV12-4 and TRBJ1-1; maybe TRBD1 (5 bases). V lost 0 bases and J 1 base, leaving 6 bases between the germline ends. The CDR3 is 14 amino acids. DNA for the CDR3: TGTGCCAGCAGTTTAGCGCAGGGGAACACTGAAGCTTTCTTT. Translation: CASSLAQGNTEAFF.

J is TRBJ1-1 and V is TRBV20-1; 8 bases are a match to TRBD1. This CDR3 is built from 14 residues. CDR1 is DFQATT, CDR2 SNEGSKA, per germline (reference sequence). V gave up 1 base and J gave up 5 bases; unmatched junction bases: 6. This chain's CDR3 is CSARAENRGTEAFF. In DNA, the CDR3 is TGCAGTGCTAGAGCTGAGAACAGGGGGACTGAAGCTTTCTTT.

The chain joins TRBV9 to TRBJ2-1; TRBD2 aligns across 7 bases. The ends lost 3 bases at V and 6 bases at J; junction bases unmatched: 15. Per the germline V gene, CDR1 is SGDLS and CDR2 is YYNGEE. The CDR3 contains 17 residues. The CDR3 DNA reads TGTGCCAGCAGCGCCTCCACAGGTTTCATAGCGGGCAATGAGCAGTTCTTC. The encoded protein is CASSASTGFIAGNEQFF.

This clonotype was observed many times. The rearrangement links TRBV20-1 to TRBJ1-5; D gene unclear. V lost 3 bases, J lost 4 bases, and 10 bases lay in between. Germline values: CDR1 DFQATT, CDR2 SNEGSKA (reference sequence). There are 13 residues in the CDR3. Written as DNA, the CDR3 is TGCAGTGCTAGCTCGGAACCTAATCAGCCCCAGCATTTT. This gives the protein CSASSEPNQPQHF.

The chain combines TRBV7-2 with TRBJ2-5; D may match TRBD1 or TRBD2 (5 bases each). The CDR3 is 15 amino acids. Germline CDR1 and CDR2: SGHTA and FQGNSA. Trimming removed 3 bases from V and 5 bases from J, with 16 bases in between. DNA for the CDR3: TGTGCCAGCAGCTTTGGTCGGGGCTATGGGGAGACCCAGTACTTC. This codes for CASSFGRGYGETQYF.

The chain couples TRBV20-1 to TRBJ2-7; D may be TRBD2 (6 bases). Trimming took 5 bases from V and 2 from J, leaving 16 bases between them. The CDR3 spans 14 residues. CDR1 is DFQATT, CDR2 SNEGSKA, per germline (reference sequence). The CDR3 coding sequence is TGCAGTGCTTCGACGGCGGGGTTCGCCTACGAGCAGTACTTC. Protein: CSASTAGFAYEQYF.

This clonotype was seen a few times. The V and J genes are TRBV7-2 and TRBJ2-7; D is perhaps TRBD2 (6 bases). Germline V CDR1 and CDR2: SGHTA, FQGNSA. This CDR3 has 13 amino acids. Trimming stripped 4 bases from V and 7 bases from J, with 14 bases between. In DNA form, the CDR3 reads TGTGCCAGCAGCTCCAGAGGGCTAGCGGAGCAGTACTTC. It is translated as CASSSRGLAEQYF.